The clone carrying this TCR beta chain was picked up a small number of times. The source of the sample is a study of T cells of healthy individuals. CDR1 is SGHDT, CDR2 YYEEEE, per germline. The V gene end was trimmed by 4 bases and the J gene end by 6 bases; junction bases not matched to a gene: 10. CDR3 length equals 15 residues. Each CDR3 protein is one row after TCRdb ran MiXCR on the 5' RACE reads. The repertoire has some 100,000 distinct CDR3 sequences, 17% of them found once; the top ten carry approximately 6%. The TCR sequence derives from a human donor in good health. This chain connects TRBV5-6 to TRBJ1-1; 9 bases fit TRBD1. In nucleotides, the CDR3 is TGTGCCAGCAGCCAGGGCCTACAGGGGGCCGCTGAAGCTTTCTTT. Residues: CASSQGLQGAAEAFF.